Following are 24 T cell receptor beta chains from one sample sequenced in a study of cytomegalovirus exposure and HLA in healthy donors. Researchers ran the PCR with 60 Vbeta and 13 Jbeta primers. Sequencing used immunoSEQ multiplex PCR; TCRdb keeps in-frame clones, though not all of them. The sample carries 200,000 or so clones, approximately 70% recorded once. Material: PBMCs. These receptors were obtained from a man aged 40-50 years in good health and CMV-seropositive.

This clone was counted a few times. The chain recombines TRBV5-1 with TRBJ1-1; perhaps TRBD1 as D (6 bases). The CDR3 loop spans 13 amino acids. V gave up 3 bases and J gave up 0 bases, with 6 bases separating them. Germline V CDR1 and CDR2: SGHRS, YFSETQ. The DNA for the CDR3 is TGCGCCAGCAGCTGGGACATGAACACTGAAGCTTTCTTT. Translation gives CASSWDMNTEAFF.

This chain links TRBV6-1 with TRBJ2-7, with D tentatively TRBD2 (7 bases). The V end was cut by 2 bases, the J end by 5 bases, with 28 bases between. This CDR3 has 19 amino acids. CDR1 and CDR2 from the germline V gene are MNHNS and SASEGT. CDR3 in amino acids: CASSERNRAGAFYADEQYF. The CDR3 DNA sequence: TGTGCCAGCAGTGAACGTAACAGGGCGGGGGCGTTTTACGCGGACGAGCAGTACTTC.

This clone was picked up one time. The chain carries TRBV6-5 and TRBJ2-2; no clear D. Germline V gene sequence: CDR1 MNHEY, CDR2 SVGAGI. This CDR3 has 14 amino acids. V was pared by 0 bases and J by 7 bases, with 9 bases between. The CDR3 spells CASSYSRSGGELFF. The CDR3 bases are TGTGCCAGCAGTTACTCCAGATCTGGCGGGGAGCTGTTTTTT.

This chain connects TRBV5-4 to TRBJ1-2, with 8 bases lining up with TRBD1. Germline V CDR1 and CDR2: SGHNT, YYREEE (reference sequence). This CDR3 has 13 amino acids. Germline trimming cut 4 bases from V and 8 bases from J; bases unmatched to any gene: 7. The CDR3 DNA sequence: TGTGCCAGCAGCCATCGACAGGGGAGAGGCTACACCTTC. This sequence encodes CASSHRQGRGYTF.

The chain uses TRBV19 and TRBJ2-5; a weak D match, TRBD2 (6 bases). CDR3 size: 14 residues. The V end was cut by 5 bases, the J end by 2 bases, with 12 bases between. Germline loops: CDR1 LNHDA, CDR2 SQIVND (reference sequence). This chain's CDR3 is CASSEGLQQETQYF. As DNA, the CDR3 is TGTGCCAGTAGTGAGGGACTCCAGCAAGAGACCCAGTACTTC.

In its sample, this clone was seen once. The V and J genes are TRBV21-1 and TRBJ1-5; no DNA check was done on the table's D call, TRBD1. TRBV21-1 counts as a pseudogene. This CDR3 contains 16 residues. The CDR3 DNA reads TGTGCCAGCAGCAAAGGGGACAGGATTTACTATCAGCCCCAGCATTTT. This translates into CASSKGDRIYYQPQHF.

The chain joins TRBV23-1 to TRBJ1-6, with no clear D. TRBV23-1 is marked as an open reading frame, function uncertain. The CDR3 runs 14 residues. The V and J ends lost 8 bases and 7 bases respectively, with 15 bases between them. Written as DNA, the CDR3 is TGCGCCAGCCCAACCGGGAACACGAATTCACCCCTCCACTTT. It is translated as CASPTGNTNSPLHF.

The chain couples TRBV5-4 to TRBJ2-2; maybe TRBD2 (6 bases). Germline lookup yields CDR1 SGHNT and CDR2 YYREEE (reference sequence). The CDR3 is made up of 13 amino acids. Trimming took off 10 bases at V and 1 base at J, with 11 bases between the two ends. Here the CDR3 reads CASMRGNTGELFF. The CDR3 region has the DNA TGTGCCTCAATGCGGGGGAACACCGGGGAGCTGTTTTTT.

The chain employs TRBV27 and TRBJ2-2; the D gene is possibly TRBD1 (6 bases). The CDR3 runs 15 residues. V was shortened by 5 bases and J by 6 bases, with 16 bases between the two germline ends. Germline V gene sequence: CDR1 MNHEY, CDR2 SMNVEV (reference sequence). The CDR3 bases are TGTGCCAGCAGTCCTTCCAGGGGTCTCGCCGGGGAGCTGTTTTTT. Translating it yields CASSPSRGLAGELFF.

This clone was picked up a small number of times. V usage is TRBV9 and J usage is TRBJ2-2; 10 bases agree with TRBD2. The length of the CDR3 is 19 residues. Per germline, CDR1 SGDLS and CDR2 YYNGEE. V lost 0 bases and J lost 4; bases outside the gene matches: 12. The CDR3 protein is CASSVDARERGGSTGELFF. The CDR3 DNA sequence: TGTGCCAGCAGCGTAGACGCGAGGGAGCGGGGGGGTTCCACCGGGGAGCTGTTTTTT. Combining the CDR3 with reference TRBV9 and TRBJ2-2 gives the whole variable domain DSGVTQTPKHLITATGQRVTLRCSPRSGDLSVYWYQQSLDQGLQFLIQYYNGEERAKGNILERFSAQQFPDLHSELNLSSLELGDSALYFCASSVDARERGGSTGELFFGEGSRLTVL.

The chain links TRBV6-5 to TRBJ1-2; 9 bases agree with TRBD1. Germline V gene sequence: CDR1 MNHEY, CDR2 SVGAGI. The CDR3 covers 13 residues. The V segment lost 6 bases and the J segment 8 bases; nucleotides outside the gene matches: 7. CDR3 sequence reads: CASRDRGSEGYTF. The CDR3 DNA reads as TGTGCCAGCAGAGACAGGGGGTCGGAAGGCTACACCTTC.

The chain links TRBV7-2 to TRBJ2-1, with 13 nucleotides matching TRBD2. Germline V gene data show CDR1 as SGHTA and CDR2 as FQGNSA. V was clipped by 6 bases and J by 10 bases; unmatched bases: 6. The CDR3 extends over 14 amino acids. The CDR3 is CASRRTSGGDEQFF. The DNA for the CDR3 is TGTGCCAGCAGGCGGACTAGCGGGGGTGACGAGCAGTTCTTC.

This clone was counted between two and nine times. V gene TRBV5-1 combines with J gene TRBJ2-7, with 12 bases aligning to TRBD1. J lost 5 bases, V lost 3 bases, and 12 bases had no gene match. Germline loops: CDR1 SGHRS, CDR2 YFSETQ. The CDR3 is 17 amino acids. CDR3 amino acids: CASSSSPLGTGGHEQYF. CDR3 bases: TGCGCCAGCAGCTCAAGCCCGCTCGGGACAGGGGGCCACGAGCAGTACTTC. Complete variable domain (other parts from reference TRBV5-1 and TRBJ2-7): KAGVTQTPRYLIKTRGQQVTLSCSPISGHRSVSWYQQTPGQGLQFLFEYFSETQRNKGNFPGRFSGRQFSNSRSEMNVSTLELGDSALYLCASSSSPLGTGGHEQYFGPGTRLTVT.

The chain uses TRBV2 and TRBJ2-7; 11 bases agree with TRBD1. V trimming: 6 bases; J trimming: 2 bases; junction bases outside the gene matches: 3. The germline V gene has CDR1 SNHLY and CDR2 FYNNEI. CDR3 length equals 14 residues. This chain's CDR3 is CASRGTGGPYEQYF. As DNA, the CDR3 is TGTGCCAGCAGGGGGACAGGGGGTCCCTACGAGCAGTACTTC.

This clone was picked up one time. The V gene is TRBV11-2, the J gene TRBJ2-3; 13 nucleotides align to TRBD2. CDR3 length: 15 residues. CDR1 is SGHAT, CDR2 FQNNGV, per germline. V gave up 3 bases and J gave up 5 bases; unmatched junction bases: 2. The CDR3 DNA follows: TGTGCCAGCAGCTTGGGGACTAGCGGGAAAGATACGCAGTATTTT. Translated, it gives CASSLGTSGKDTQYF.

This chain links TRBV2 with TRBJ1-2; 7 bases are a match to TRBD1. The CDR3 has 15 amino acids. J lost 2 bases, V lost 6 bases, and 9 bases had no gene match. Per the germline V gene, CDR1 is SNHLY and CDR2 is FYNNEI. As DNA, the CDR3 is TGTGCCAGCAGGGAATATCGACAGGGCAACTATGGCTACACCTTC. It is translated as CASREYRQGNYGYTF.

V and J are TRBV7-3 and TRBJ2-7; D unresolved. V was cut by 6 bases and J by 6 bases, with 12 bases left in between. This CDR3 spans 12 amino acids. From germline, CDR1 is SGHTA and CDR2 FQGTGA. The CDR3: CASRAPSGEQYF. The CDR3 DNA is TGTGCCAGCAGGGCTCCCAGTGGCGAGCAGTACTTC.

The chain joins TRBV6-1 to TRBJ1-3, with D hard to call. The V gene lost 0 bases and the J gene lost 1 base, with 10 bases spanning the gap. CDR1 and CDR2 (germline): MNHNS, SASEGT. This CDR3 has 16 residues. The CDR3 DNA sequence: TGTGCCAGCAGTGAAGCACGCGGGCTTTCTGGAAACACCATATATTTT. This encodes CASSEARGLSGNTIYF.

The V and J genes are TRBV7-2 and TRBJ1-1; 9 positions agree with TRBD1. V dropped 7 bases and J dropped 4; count of bases not matched to a gene: 10. Per germline, CDR1 SGHTA and CDR2 FQGNSA. This CDR3 contains 15 residues. The CDR3: CASTRQGDKGTEAFF. In DNA form, the CDR3 reads TGTGCCAGCACCAGACAGGGGGATAAGGGCACTGAAGCTTTCTTT.

The V and J genes are TRBV18 and TRBJ2-5; D might be TRBD2 (6 bases). The closer fit of TRBJ2-7 to the DNA end suggests the J call may be wrong. Germline CDR1 reads KGHSH; CDR2 reads LQKENI. The CDR3 is 14 residues long. The CDR3 nucleotides are TGTGCCAGCTCACGGGGACGGGGAGGTTACGAGCAGTACTTC. Translation: CASSRGRGGYEQYF.

The genes are TRBV28 and TRBJ1-1; TRBD1 matches at 9 bases. After removal of 5 bases from V and 5 bases from J, the junction contained 12 bases not matched to a gene. Germline lookup yields CDR1 MDHEN and CDR2 SYDVKM. The CDR3 consists of 16 residues. CDR3 sequence reads: CASSPPGQGRRTEAFF. DNA of the CDR3: TGTGCCAGCAGTCCCCCGGGACAGGGAAGAAGAACTGAAGCTTTCTTT. Drawing the rest from reference TRBV28 and TRBJ1-1, the complete variable domain is DVKVTQSSRYLVKRTGEKVFLECVQDMDHENMFWYRQDPGLGLRLIYFSYDVKMKEKGDIPEGYSVSREKKERFSLILESASTNQTSMYLCASSPPGQGRRTEAFFGQGTRLTVV.

This chain joins TRBV6-6 and TRBJ2-1; 8 nucleotides match TRBD2. V lost 6 bases and J lost 7; bases outside the gene matches: 11. Per the germline V gene, CDR1 is MNHNY and CDR2 is SVGAGI (reference sequence). The CDR3 extends over 15 amino acids. The CDR3 reads CASRTAGVDLNEQFF. The CDR3 DNA reads as TGTGCCAGCAGAACAGCGGGGGTTGACCTAAATGAGCAGTTCTTC.

This chain connects TRBV28 to TRBJ1-1; no reliable D call. V shed 6 bases and J shed 0 bases, with 11 bases lying between them. Germline CDR1 and CDR2: MDHEN and SYDVKM. The CDR3 is made up of 14 amino acids. CDR3 region: CASRTHPMNTEAFF. The CDR3 DNA follows: TGTGCCAGCAGAACTCACCCTATGAACACTGAAGCTTTCTTT.

This clone showed up just once. The rearrangement links TRBV6-6 to TRBJ1-6; 8 positions agree with TRBD1. V gave up 2 bases and J gave up 6 bases; unmatched junction bases: 3. Germline assignment: CDR1 MNHNY and CDR2 SVGAGI (reference sequence). This CDR3 has 15 amino acids. The CDR3 is CASSYGQGGNSPLHF. The CDR3 bases are TGTGCCAGCAGTTACGGACAGGGAGGTAATTCACCCCTCCACTTT.